The 25 T cell receptor beta chains reported below all come from one sample, sequenced in a study of cytomegalovirus exposure and HLA in healthy donors. Primers: 60 Vbeta forward and 13 Jbeta reverse. The table came from immunoSEQ multiplex PCR; TCRdb's copy has only in-frame clones and leaves some out. The sample holds more than 90,000 clones, around 73% seen once. The specimen sequenced was PBMCs. The receptors here all came from a woman aged 40 to 50 in good health and CMV-seronegative.

CDR3 amino acids: CATSTGGLAKNIQYF. The CDR3 region has the DNA TGTGCCACCAGCACGGGCGGGTTAGCCAAAAACATTCAGTACTTC. The chain is built from TRBV15 and TRBJ2-4, with TRBD2 as a possible D gene (5 bases). Trimming stripped 4 bases from V and 0 bases from J, with 10 bases between. CDR1 and CDR2 (germline): LNHNV, YYDKDF (reference sequence). There are 15 residues in the CDR3. The full variable domain, with the rest looked up from reference TRBV15 and TRBJ2-4, is DAMVIQNPRYQVTQFGKPVTLSCSQTLNHNVMYWYQQKSSQAPKLLFHYYDKDFNNEADTPDNFQSRRPNTSFCFLDIRSPGLGDTAMYLCATSTGGLAKNIQYFGAGTRLSVL.

The chain recombines TRBV5-6 with TRBJ2-1; TRBD2 matches 10 bases. The CDR3 is made up of 13 amino acids. Germline V gives CDR1 SGHDT, CDR2 YYEEEE. The V segment lost 7 bases and the J segment 8 bases; nucleotides outside the gene matches: 6. CDR3 bases: TGTGCCAGCGCTAGCGGGAGAAAAGATGAGCAGTTCTTC. Translation gives CASASGRKDEQFF.

The CDR3 nucleotides are TGTGCCAGCACCTGGAGGGTCGCGGGGGCCAACGTCCTGACTTTC. Its protein is CASTWRVAGANVLTF. The gene calls are TRBV6-1 and TRBJ2-6; D might be TRBD2 (6 bases). The CDR3 runs 15 residues. Germline-derived CDR1 and CDR2 are MNHNS and SASEGT. V was cut by 7 bases and J by 4 bases, with 14 bases left in between.

This clone was seen more than once but under ten times. The CDR3 DNA sequence: TGCAGCGTTGAAGGCCCAACTAGCTCCGAGACCCAGTACTTC. Translation: CSVEGPTSSETQYF. V usage is TRBV29-1 and J usage is TRBJ2-5, with D possibly matching TRBD2 (6 bases). V lost 1 base, J lost 5 bases, and 14 bases lay in between. The CDR3 consists of 14 residues. Germline lookup yields CDR1 SQVTM and CDR2 ANQGSEA.

This sequence joins TRBV5-1 and TRBJ1-1; a possible D gene is TRBD1 (6 bases). The CDR3 loop spans 13 amino acids. Germline values: CDR1 SGHRS, CDR2 YFSETQ. Between the trimmed V and J ends, which lost 4 bases and 11 bases, there was a span of 18 bases. The CDR3 is CASSPGLQGWAFF. The CDR3 nucleotides are TGCGCCAGCAGCCCGGGCCTACAGGGTTGGGCTTTCTTT.

This clone was seen only a few times. This sequence joins TRBV6-1 and TRBJ1-1; D is unresolved. The germline V gene has CDR1 MNHNS and CDR2 SASEGT. This CDR3 is built from 13 residues. V lost 7 bases, J lost 1 base, and 10 bases lay in between. The chain's CDR3 is CASTTISNTEAFF. The CDR3 DNA reads as TGTGCCAGCACTACCATCTCGAACACTGAAGCTTTCTTT.

The rearrangement uses TRBV10-3 and TRBJ2-5; TRBD2 agrees at 8 bases. Germline V gene data show CDR1 as ENHRY and CDR2 as SYGVKD. The CDR3 is 17 residues long. The ends lost 5 bases at V and 2 bases at J; junction bases unmatched: 13. DNA of the CDR3: TGTGCCATCAGTAATGGGGCGGGGGGTCGAGGGCAAGAGACCCAGTACTTC. Translated: CAISNGAGGRGQETQYF.

This clone showed up just a few times. This chain uses TRBV9 with TRBJ2-1; 7 bases are a match to TRBD2. CDR1 is SGDLS, CDR2 YYNGEE, per germline. Germline trimming cut 0 bases from V and 0 bases from J; bases unmatched to any gene: 0. This CDR3 has 15 amino acids. CDR3 region: CASSVGGGSYNEQFF. Written as DNA, the CDR3 is TGTGCCAGCAGCGTAGGCGGGGGCTCCTACAATGAGCAGTTCTTC.

The chain recombines TRBV30 with TRBJ1-5; 9 positions agree with TRBD1. The CDR3 length is 14 residues. The germline V gene has CDR1 GTSNPN and CDR2 SVGIG (reference sequence). The trim removed 1 base at V and 6 bases at J, leaving 4 bases unmatched. The CDR3 here is CAWSAGTGSQPQHF. The CDR3 DNA is TGTGCCTGGAGTGCCGGGACAGGGAGTCAGCCCCAGCATTTT.

The J gene is TRBJ2-3, the V gene TRBV9; 7 nucleotides line up with TRBD1. The CDR3 is 14 amino acids. With V trimmed by 4 bases and J by 4 bases, 6 bases remained unmatched. The germline CDR1 and CDR2 sequences are SGDLS and YYNGEE. The CDR3 here is CASSLRQGPDTQYF. The CDR3 DNA is TGTGCCAGCAGCCTACGACAGGGTCCAGATACGCAGTATTTT. Full variable domain (missing parts from reference TRBV9 and TRBJ2-3): DSGVTQTPKHLITATGQRVTLRCSPRSGDLSVYWYQQSLDQGLQFLIQYYNGEERAKGNILERFSAQQFPDLHSELNLSSLELGDSALYFCASSLRQGPDTQYFGPGTRLTVL.

The chain links TRBV27 to TRBJ2-7, with 7 bases matching TRBD1. This CDR3 region has 15 residues. Looked up from germline, CDR1 is MNHEY and CDR2 is SMNVEV (reference sequence). The J segment lost 0 bases and the V segment lost 6 bases, leaving 8 bases of the junction unmatched. CDR3 region: CASRPPGQPSYEQYF. In DNA form, the CDR3 reads TGTGCCAGCAGACCCCCGGGACAGCCCTCCTACGAGCAGTACTTC.

The count of this clone is one. V usage is TRBV19 and J usage is TRBJ1-1, with 10 bases matching TRBD1. The CDR3 runs 16 residues. V lost 2 bases and J lost 1; bases outside the gene matches: 4. Germline CDR1 and CDR2: LNHDA and SQIVND (reference sequence). CDR3 DNA: TGTGCCAGTAGTATACGGGGGACAGGGGCGAACACTGAAGCTTTCTTT. It yields the protein CASSIRGTGANTEAFF.

This chain uses TRBV20-1 with TRBJ2-1, with unresolved D. CDR3 size: 11 residues. The V gene's germline CDR1 is DFQATT and CDR2 SNEGSKA (reference sequence). The V gene lost 2 bases and the J gene lost 5 bases, with 4 bases spanning the gap. As DNA, the CDR3 is TGCAGTGCTAGAATCGACAATGAGCAGTTCTTC. It is translated as CSARIDNEQFF.

The chain carries TRBV30 and TRBJ2-5, with 11 bases fitting TRBD1. CDR3 size: 13 residues. V shed 5 bases, J shed 5 bases, and the junction held 4 bases outside the gene matches. Germline assignment: CDR1 GTSNPN and CDR2 SVGIG (reference sequence). In DNA, the CDR3 is TGTGCCTGGCGGGACAGGGGGTACGAGACCCAGTACTTC. It yields the protein CAWRDRGYETQYF.

This clone showed up just a few times. The chain carries TRBV6-1 and TRBJ1-2, with 7 bases that match TRBD1. CDR3 length: 14 amino acids. J lost 6 bases, V lost 0 bases, and 4 bases had no gene match. From germline, CDR1 is MNHNS and CDR2 SASEGT. The CDR3 nucleotides are TGTGCCAGCAGTGAAGCGTTAGACAGGGATGGCTACACCTTC. Translated: CASSEALDRDGYTF.

This clone was counted once. V and J are TRBV11-2 and TRBJ2-1; 9 bases fit TRBD2. Germline V gives CDR1 SGHAT, CDR2 FQNNGV. The CDR3 totals 14 residues. Trimming took 3 bases from V and 5 from J; bases not matched to a gene: 2. CDR3 sequence (DNA): TGTGCCAGCAGCTTCCGACTAGCGGACAATGAGCAGTTCTTC. Translation: CASSFRLADNEQFF.

The rearrangement uses TRBV28 and TRBJ1-1; TRBD1 is a possible D gene (5 bases). Germline loops: CDR1 MDHEN, CDR2 SYDVKM. The CDR3 is made up of 13 amino acids. V lost 8 bases and J lost 10, with 20 bases in between. The CDR3 DNA is TGTGCCAGCTCGACGAGCTACACCCAGGGAGCTTTCTTT. As protein: CASSTSYTQGAFF.

This clone showed up just a few times. V and J are TRBV5-1 and TRBJ1-1; D is undetermined. Trimming took 4 bases from V and 0 from J, leaving 16 bases between them. CDR3 size: 16 residues. Germline V CDR1 and CDR2: SGHRS, YFSETQ. The DNA for the CDR3 is TGCGCCAGCAGCGAGGGCCTGTCGATCATGAACACTGAAGCTTTCTTT. It yields the protein CASSEGLSIMNTEAFF.

This chain connects TRBV29-1 to TRBJ1-1; no definite D call. CDR3 length equals 14 residues. The germline gives CDR1 SQVTM, CDR2 ANQGSEA. The V and J ends lost 5 bases and 3 bases respectively, with 16 bases between them. The CDR3 bases are TGCAGCGTTAAACATCGAAATTTGGACACTGAAGCTTTCTTT. This sequence encodes CSVKHRNLDTEAFF.

The chain uses TRBV7-2 and TRBJ2-7; 7 bases map to TRBD2. Germline loops: CDR1 SGHTA, CDR2 FQGNSA. CDR3 size: 15 residues. With 5 bases clipped from V and 5 bases from J, the junction kept 12 bases outside the gene matches. This chain's CDR3 is CASSREGGRINEQYF. DNA for the CDR3: TGTGCCAGCAGCCGTGAGGGCGGGAGAATCAACGAGCAGTACTTC.

The CDR3 DNA is TGTGCCATCAGGGGCAGCAGGGGCTACACCTTC. Protein: CAIRGSRGYTF. The chain couples TRBV10-3 to TRBJ1-2; D is undetermined. Germline lookup yields CDR1 ENHRY and CDR2 SYGVKD. CDR3 size: 11 residues. With 6 bases removed from V and 8 bases from J, the gap between germline ends came to 10 bases.

The chain recombines TRBV27 with TRBJ2-2, with 10 bases identical to TRBD2. The CDR3 has 17 amino acids. The ends lost 6 bases at V and 5 bases at J; junction bases unmatched: 12. CDR1 and CDR2 (germline): MNHEY, SMNVEV (reference sequence). The CDR3 nucleotides read TGTGCCAGCAGCTTTTACTCTAGCGGGAGACGGACCGGGGAGCTGTTTTTT. Translating it yields CASSFYSSGRRTGELFF.

The V call is TRBV19, the J call TRBJ1-4; 7 positions agree with TRBD1. Germline CDR1 reads LNHDA; CDR2 reads SQIVND (reference sequence). The V gene end was trimmed by 5 bases and the J gene end by 10 bases; junction bases not matched to a gene: 16. The CDR3 totals 16 residues. CDR3 in DNA: TGTGCCAGTAGTGTCCACCAGACAGGGAGTATGTCAAAACTGTTTTTT. It specifies CASSVHQTGSMSKLFF.

This clone was recorded once. V usage is TRBV19 and J usage is TRBJ2-1; 10 nucleotides line up with TRBD2. V lost 2 bases and J lost 4; bases outside the gene matches: 2. The CDR3 has 15 amino acids. The germline CDR1 and CDR2 sequences are LNHDA and SQIVND (reference sequence). CDR3 sequence reads: CASSIRTSGYNEQFF. For the CDR3, the DNA is TGTGCCAGTAGTATAAGGACTAGCGGATACAATGAGCAGTTCTTC.

This clone has just a few counts. This rearrangement joins TRBV19 to TRBJ2-6, with 7 positions matching TRBD1. V dropped 9 bases and J dropped 0; count of bases not matched to a gene: 11. Germline V lookup: CDR1 LNHDA, CDR2 SQIVND (reference sequence). The CDR3 spans 17 residues. The CDR3 reads CASREGGPTSGANVLTF. The CDR3 region has the DNA TGTGCCAGCAGGGAAGGGGGCCCCACCTCTGGGGCCAACGTCCTGACTTTC.